Listed below are T cell receptor beta chains from one sample, sequenced in a study of identical twins. TCRdb reprocessed the 5' RACE reads via MiXCR and lists one record per CDR3 protein. The sample contains under 450,000 distinct CDR3 sequences, approximately 17% of which appear only once. Sequencing was performed on naive T cells sorted from blood. The receptor set was obtained from a man aged 50 to 59 in good health. Both conserved end residues are part of each CDR3.

TRBV9 CASRLAKCSVEQYF
TRBV20-1 CSAFWDLPYEQYF
TRBV27 CASSPRMDTQYF
TRBV30 CAWSTGTSGRETQYF
TRBV7-2 CASSSNRGLGNEQFF
TRBV4-1 CASSQDVRGEETQYF
TRBV28 CASSLGLFTTNEKLFF
TRBV7-2 CASSLRVAGGETQYF
TRBV20-1 CSAGRQVSNQPQHF
TRBV29-1 CSVVGSINEQYF
TRBV4-1 CASSQDLAGTNSPLHF
TRBV20-1 CSARDKLAGRYNEQFF
TRBV6-5 CASSYSRLREGPWTGELFF
TRBV28 CASSPRHISYEQYF
TRBV12-3/TRBV12-4 CASSPPGNTIYF
TRBV20-1 CSANPRDLIGNQPQHF
TRBV7-8 CASSLDSPYNEQFF
TRBV15 CATSREVRTGFGEQFF
TRBV5-1 CASSLTTGPYEQYF
TRBV7-9 CASSFGQRTEAFF
TRBV5-5 CASSLGQSNQPQHF
TRBV12-5 CASGLTGASTDTQYF
TRBV29-1 CSVPRDTGELFF
TRBV4-3 CASSQGGSGAKNIQYF
TRBV20-1 CSASREEQKLFF
TRBV30 CAWKGSGLAYNEQFF
TRBV20-1 CSALRGAQETQYF
TRBV28 CASRSAGLAGPYEQSF
TRBV5-1 CASSLSPDQETQYF
TRBV5-5 CASSPGPYTGELFF
TRBV12-3/TRBV12-4 CASAVGSGFGSYNEQFF